This TCR beta chain was sequenced for a study of T cells in localized non-small cell lung cancer. Method: immunoSEQ multiplex PCR; TCRdb's copy keeps in-frame clones and lacks some. The data hold 5,500 to 7,000 clones, with approximately 82% observed a single time. The CDR3 contains 13 residues. V lost 3 bases and J 7 bases, leaving 10 bases between the germline ends. The germline V gene has CDR1 MNHNS and CDR2 SASEGT. Study-wide findings and caveats: The study found T cell clonality highest in uninvolved adjacent lung, above tumor. Sequencing covered just one tumor region, so heterogeneity cannot be ruled out. Across samples, adjacent lung featured a median around 57 of the top 100 tumor clones.

This clone was recorded a few times. No antigen is known for it. V is TRBV6-1 and J is TRBJ1-5; D remains ambiguous. Sequences were derived from peripheral blood mononuclear cells, sampled before any cancer treatment. The TCR originated in a female donor of 60 years or more with stage II lung adenocarcinoma. In DNA form, the CDR3 reads TGTGCCAGCAGTGAGGCCTCAGAACAGCCCCAGCATTTT. Residues: CASSEASEQPQHF.